This T cell receptor beta chain came from a study of CD8+ T cells in alopecia areata. Study information: C3H/HeJ donors with spontaneous alopecia, about 6-13 months old, supplied skin grafts to roughly 7-11-week-old female C3H/HeJ mice. Study findings and constraints: Higher clonality was seen in lesional scalp than in normal scalp, especially in alopecia totalis/universalis.

Many counts were recorded for this clone. The antigen is not known. The gene names given are mouse names. It was with CD4, CD8alpha, NKG2D, NKG2ACE and other markers that pooled cutaneous lymph node cells were sorted. RNA extraction was followed by reverse transcription into cDNA, which acted as the sequencing template. Repertoires were generated with immunoSEQ multiplex PCR, while TCRdb's copy carries only in-frame clones and drops some. The repertoire yields about 19,000 clones, none seen only once; the top ten contain around a third. This clonotype was obtained from a C3H/HeJ mouse with alopecia areata. MHC haplotype of the strain: H2-k. Sequences were obtained from CD8+ T cells sorted from a lymph node.

The CDR3 sequence: CASSDAGGGDQDTQYF. CDR3 DNA (partial): TGTGCCAGCAGTGATGCCGGAGGGGGAGACCAAGAC. V usage is TRBV13-3 and J usage is TRBJ2-5, with a possible D match to TRBD1 (6 bases). Read sequence stops 4 residues before the CDR3 end, and the germline J gene provides the missing end. The V gene's germline CDR1 is NNHDY and CDR2 SYVADS. The CDR3 loop spans 16 amino acids. V was pared by 0 bases and J by 1 base, with 12 bases between.